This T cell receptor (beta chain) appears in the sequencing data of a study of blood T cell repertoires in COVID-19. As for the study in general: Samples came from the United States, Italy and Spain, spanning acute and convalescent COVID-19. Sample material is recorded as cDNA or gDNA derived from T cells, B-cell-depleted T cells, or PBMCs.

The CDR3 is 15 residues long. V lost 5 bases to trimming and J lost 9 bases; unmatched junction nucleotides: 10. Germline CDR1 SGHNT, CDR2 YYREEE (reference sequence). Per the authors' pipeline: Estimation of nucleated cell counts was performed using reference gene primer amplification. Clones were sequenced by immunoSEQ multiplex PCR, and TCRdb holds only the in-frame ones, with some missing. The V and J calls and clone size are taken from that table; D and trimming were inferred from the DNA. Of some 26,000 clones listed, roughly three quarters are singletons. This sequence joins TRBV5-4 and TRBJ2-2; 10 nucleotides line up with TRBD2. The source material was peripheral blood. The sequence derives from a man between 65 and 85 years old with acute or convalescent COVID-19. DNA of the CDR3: TGTGCCAGCAGTCCTCAGCGGGGGGGCGGTAGGGAGCTGTTTTTT. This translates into CASSPQRGGGRELFF.